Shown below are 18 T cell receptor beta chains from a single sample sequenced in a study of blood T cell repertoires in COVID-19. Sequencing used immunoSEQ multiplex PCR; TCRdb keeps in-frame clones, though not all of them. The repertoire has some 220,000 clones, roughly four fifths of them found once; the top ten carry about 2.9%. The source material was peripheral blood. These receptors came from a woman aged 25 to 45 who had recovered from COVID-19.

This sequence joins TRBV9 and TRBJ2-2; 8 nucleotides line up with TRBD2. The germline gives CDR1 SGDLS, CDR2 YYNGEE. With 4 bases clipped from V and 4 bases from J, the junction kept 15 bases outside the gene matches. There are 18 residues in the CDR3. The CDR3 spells CASSHDYGSGSGTGELFF. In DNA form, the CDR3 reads TGTGCCAGCAGCCATGACTACGGCAGCGGGAGTGGCACCGGGGAGCTGTTTTTT.

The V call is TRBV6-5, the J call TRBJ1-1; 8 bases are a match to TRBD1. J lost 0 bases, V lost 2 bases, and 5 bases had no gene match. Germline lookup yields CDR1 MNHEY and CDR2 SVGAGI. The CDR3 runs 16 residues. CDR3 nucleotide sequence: TGTGCCAGCAGTTACACGGGACAGGTTATGAACACTGAAGCTTTCTTT. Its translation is CASSYTGQVMNTEAFF.

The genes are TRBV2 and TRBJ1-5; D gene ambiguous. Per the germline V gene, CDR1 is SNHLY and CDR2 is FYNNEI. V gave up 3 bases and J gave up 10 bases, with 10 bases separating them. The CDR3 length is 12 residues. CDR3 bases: TGTGCCAGCAGTGACGGGTCTTTACCCCAGCATTTT. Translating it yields CASSDGSLPQHF.

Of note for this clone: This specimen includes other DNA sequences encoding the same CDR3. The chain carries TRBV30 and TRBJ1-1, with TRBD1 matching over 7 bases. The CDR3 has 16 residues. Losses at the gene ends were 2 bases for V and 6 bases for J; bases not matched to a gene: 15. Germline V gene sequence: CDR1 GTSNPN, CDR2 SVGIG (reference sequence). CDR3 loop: CAWSSLHWTGRAEAFF. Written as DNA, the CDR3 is TGTGCCTGGAGTTCGCTCCATTGGACAGGACGGGCTGAAGCTTTCTTT.

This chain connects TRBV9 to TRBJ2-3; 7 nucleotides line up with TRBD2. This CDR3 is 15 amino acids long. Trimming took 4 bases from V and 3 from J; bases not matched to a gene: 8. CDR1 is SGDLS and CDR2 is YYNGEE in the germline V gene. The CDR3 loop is CASSPLAIGTDTQYF. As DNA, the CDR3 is TGTGCCAGCAGCCCACTAGCGATCGGGACAGATACGCAGTATTTT.

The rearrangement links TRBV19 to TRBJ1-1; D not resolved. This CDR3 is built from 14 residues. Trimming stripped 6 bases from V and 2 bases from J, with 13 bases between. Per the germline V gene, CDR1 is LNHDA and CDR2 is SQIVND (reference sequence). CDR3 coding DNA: TGTGCCAGTAGAACGTACAGACCTAACACTGAAGCTTTCTTT. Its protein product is CASRTYRPNTEAFF. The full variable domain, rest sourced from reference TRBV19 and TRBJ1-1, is DGGITQSPKYLFRKEGQNVTLSCEQNLNHDAMYWYRQDPGQGLRLIYYSQIVNDFQKGDIAEGYSVSREKKESFPLTVTSAQKNPTAFYLCASRTYRPNTEAFFGQGTRLTVV.

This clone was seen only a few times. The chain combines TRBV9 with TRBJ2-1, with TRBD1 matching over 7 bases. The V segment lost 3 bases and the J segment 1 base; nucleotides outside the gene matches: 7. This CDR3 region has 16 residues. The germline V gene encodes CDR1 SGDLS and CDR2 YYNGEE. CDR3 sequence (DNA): TGTGCCAGCAGCGCATACACAGGGGAGTCCTACAATGAGCAGTTCTTC. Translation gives CASSAYTGESYNEQFF. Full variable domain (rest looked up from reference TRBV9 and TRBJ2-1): DSGVTQTPKHLITATGQRVTLRCSPRSGDLSVYWYQQSLDQGLQFLIQYYNGEERAKGNILERFSAQQFPDLHSELNLSSLELGDSALYFCASSAYTGESYNEQFFGPGTRLTVL.

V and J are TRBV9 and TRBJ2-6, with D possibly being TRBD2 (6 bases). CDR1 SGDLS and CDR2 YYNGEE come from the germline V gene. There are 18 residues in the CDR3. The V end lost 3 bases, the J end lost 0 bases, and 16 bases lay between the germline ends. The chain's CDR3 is CASSGPLGGRSGANVLTF. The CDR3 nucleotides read TGTGCCAGCAGCGGTCCTTTGGGGGGTCGCTCTGGGGCCAACGTCCTGACTTTC.

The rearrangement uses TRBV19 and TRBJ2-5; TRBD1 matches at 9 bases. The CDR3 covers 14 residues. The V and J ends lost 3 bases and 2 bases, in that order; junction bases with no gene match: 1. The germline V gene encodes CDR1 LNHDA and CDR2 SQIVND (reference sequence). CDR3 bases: TGTGCCAGTAGTATTGGGACAGGGCAAGAGACCCAGTACTTC. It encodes CASSIGTGQETQYF.

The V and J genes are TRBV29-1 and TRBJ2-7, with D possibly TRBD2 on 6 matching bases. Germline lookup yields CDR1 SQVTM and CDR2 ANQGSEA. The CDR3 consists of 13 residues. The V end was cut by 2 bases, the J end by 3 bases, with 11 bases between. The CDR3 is CSVERQGGYEQYF. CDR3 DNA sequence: TGCAGCGTTGAAAGGCAGGGAGGCTACGAGCAGTACTTC.

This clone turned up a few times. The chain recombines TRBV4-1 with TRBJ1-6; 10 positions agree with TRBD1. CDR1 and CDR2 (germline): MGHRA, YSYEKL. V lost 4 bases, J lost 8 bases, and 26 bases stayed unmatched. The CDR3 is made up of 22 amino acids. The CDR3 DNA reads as TGCGCCAGCAGCCCCCTATTCACCCGGGACAGGGGATTTATTGGCGCAGATTCACCCCTCCACTTT. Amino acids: CASSPLFTRDRGFIGADSPLHF.

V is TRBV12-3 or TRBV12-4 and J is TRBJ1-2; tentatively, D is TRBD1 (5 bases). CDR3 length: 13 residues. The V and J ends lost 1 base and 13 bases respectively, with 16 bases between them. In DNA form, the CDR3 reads TGTGCCAGCAGTTTAGGGAACAGGCCATGGGTCACCTTC. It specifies CASSLGNRPWVTF.

CDR3 in amino acids: CASSEDGGLAGPIMDTQYF. DNA of the CDR3: TGTGCCAGCAGTGAAGACGGAGGACTAGCGGGACCGATTATGGATACGCAGTATTTT. The chain links TRBV2 to TRBJ2-3; 12 nucleotides agree with TRBD2. The V gene end was trimmed by 1 base and the J gene end by 6 bases; junction bases not matched to a gene: 14. This CDR3 contains 19 residues. Germline-derived CDR1 and CDR2 are SNHLY and FYNNEI.

The chain's CDR3 is CAWSRGGLAGTSSTDTQYF. The CDR3, as DNA: TGTGCCTGGAGTAGAGGGGGACTAGCGGGAACATCTAGCACAGATACGCAGTATTTT. V usage is TRBV30 and J usage is TRBJ2-3; 13 bases fit TRBD2. V trimming: 2 bases; J trimming: 0 bases; junction bases outside the gene matches: 11. The CDR3 spans 19 residues. Germline values: CDR1 GTSNPN, CDR2 SVGIG (reference sequence).

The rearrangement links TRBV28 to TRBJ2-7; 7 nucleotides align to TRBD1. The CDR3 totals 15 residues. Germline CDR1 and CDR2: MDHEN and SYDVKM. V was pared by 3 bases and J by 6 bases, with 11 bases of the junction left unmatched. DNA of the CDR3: TGTGCCAGCAGTTTCGTAGGGACAGCCGCTCCCGAGCAGTACTTC. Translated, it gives CASSFVGTAAPEQYF. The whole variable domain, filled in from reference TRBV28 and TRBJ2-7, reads DVKVTQSSRYLVKRTGEKVFLECVQDMDHENMFWYRQDPGLGLRLIYFSYDVKMKEKGDIPEGYSVSREKKERFSLILESASTNQTSMYLCASSFVGTAAPEQYFGPGTRLTVT.

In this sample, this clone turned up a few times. The CDR3 sequence: CAIRGGLEDKAFF. The CDR3 DNA is TGTGCCATCAGGGGGGGGCTCGAAGATAAGGCTTTCTTT. The chain joins TRBV10-3 to TRBJ1-1; possible D gene TRBD1, 6 bases. This CDR3 is built from 13 residues. CDR1 and CDR2 (germline): ENHRY, SYGVKD. Between the trimmed V and J ends, which lost 6 bases and 11 bases, there was a span of 19 bases.

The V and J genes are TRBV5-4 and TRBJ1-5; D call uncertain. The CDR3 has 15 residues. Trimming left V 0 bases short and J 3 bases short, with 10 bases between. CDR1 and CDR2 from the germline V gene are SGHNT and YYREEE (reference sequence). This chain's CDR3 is CASSLGGDPNQPQHF. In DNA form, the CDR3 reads TGTGCCAGCAGCTTGGGGGGAGACCCCAATCAGCCCCAGCATTTT.

The CDR3 DNA sequence: TGTGCCAGCAGCGTAGGGAAGGAGTATGGCTACACCTTC. Protein: CASSVGKEYGYTF. V usage is TRBV9 and J usage is TRBJ1-2; the D is unclear. The V and J ends lost 0 bases and 5 bases respectively, with 8 bases between them. Germline V gene data show CDR1 as SGDLS and CDR2 as YYNGEE. The CDR3 loop spans 13 amino acids. Full variable domain (missing parts from reference TRBV9 and TRBJ1-2): DSGVTQTPKHLITATGQRVTLRCSPRSGDLSVYWYQQSLDQGLQFLIQYYNGEERAKGNILERFSAQQFPDLHSELNLSSLELGDSALYFCASSVGKEYGYTFGSGTRLTVV.